These T cell receptor beta chains were read from a single sample in a study of shared clonotypes between healthy human individuals. Clones were read by immunoSEQ multiplex PCR, and TCRdb kept only the in-frame ones, dropping some. The data show some 650,000 clones, more than 95% seen once. Sequenced material: naive CD4+ T cells sorted from blood. All receptors come from a woman in her twenties or thirties in good health. CDR3s include the opening cysteine and the closing phenylalanine or tryptophan. D genes are given only for firm matches. Clone size is given for some rows only: seen once, a few or many times, or a class if the clone is expanded.

j_gene,d_gene,v_gene,abundance,CDR3aa,CDR3nt
TRBJ2-1,NA,TRBV7-9,once,CASSQFRVAAYNEQFF,TGTGCCAGCAGCCAATTCAGGGTCGCGGCCTACAATGAGCAGTTCTTC
TRBJ2-5,TRBD2,TRBV5-1,NA,CASSLDLAGGPETQYF,TGCGCCAGCAGCTTGGACCTAGCGGGAGGGCCGGAGACCCAGTACTTC
TRBJ1-1,TRBD1,TRBV10-3,NA,CAISASGTGDTEAFF,TGTGCCATCAGTGCCTCCGGGACAGGGGACACTGAAGCTTTCTTT
TRBJ2-7,NA,TRBV7-9,NA,CASSLSLGAEAYEQYF,TGTGCCAGCAGCTTAAGCTTAGGGGCCGAAGCCTACGAGCAGTACTTC
TRBJ2-1,TRBD2,TRBV18,NA,CASSPRLGAGGDNEQFF,TGTGCCAGCTCACCTCGCCTCGGTGCGGGAGGGGACAATGAGCAGTTCTTC
TRBJ2-3,TRBD2,TRBV19,NA,CASRGLAVSTDTQYF,TGTGCCAGTAGGGGACTAGCGGTGAGCACAGATACGCAGTATTTT
TRBJ2-7,NA,TRBV6-6,NA,CASSVNEQYF,TGTGCCAGCAGTGTAAACGAGCAGTACTTC
TRBJ2-7,TRBD2,TRBV10-3,NA,CAASGLAGAYEQYF,TGTGCCGCGTCGGGACTAGCGGGAGCCTACGAGCAGTACTTC
TRBJ2-1,TRBD2,TRBV28,NA,CASSFGAGGDNEQFF,TGTGCCAGCAGCTTCGGGGCGGGAGGGGACAATGAGCAGTTCTTC
TRBJ2-1,TRBD2,TRBV27,NA,CASRIHGRYNEQFF,TGTGCCAGCAGGATTCACGGGAGGTACAATGAGCAGTTCTTC
TRBJ1-1,TRBD1,TRBV6-4,NA,CASSPFVGTGGLGAFF,TGTGCCAGCAGTCCTTTCGTTGGGACAGGGGGCTTAGGAGCTTTCTTT
TRBJ2-7,NA,TRBV7-8,NA,CASSLAAGREQYF,TGTGCCAGCAGCTTAGCGGCAGGGCGCGAGCAGTACTTC
TRBJ2-1,NA,TRBV29-1,NA,CSVTGQEQFF,TGCAGCGTCACGGGACAAGAGCAGTTCTTC
TRBJ2-2,NA,TRBV7-3,NA,CASSLTVTGELFF,TGTGCCAGCAGCTTAACTGTCACCGGGGAGCTGTTTTTT
TRBJ2-7,NA,TRBV28,NA,CASSRQVDPYEQYF,TGTGCCAGCAGTCGACAGGTAGACCCCTACGAGCAGTACTTC
TRBJ2-2,NA,TRBV6-5,NA,CASSYGRAGWVGELFF,TGTGCCAGCAGTTACGGCAGGGCGGGCTGGGTTGGGGAGCTGTTTTTT
TRBJ1-2,NA,TRBV9,NA,CASSISGGGGYTF,TGTGCCAGCAGCATCTCCGGGGGCGGTGGCTACACCTTC
TRBJ2-7,TRBD2,TRBV11-1,NA,CASSTLAGLYEQYF,TGTGCCAGCAGCACACTAGCGGGGCTATACGAGCAGTACTTC
TRBJ2-6,NA,TRBV5-1,NA,CASTPGSGANVLTF,TGCGCCAGCACCCCGGGCTCTGGGGCCAACGTCCTGACTTTC
TRBJ2-7,NA,TRBV28,NA,CASRSASYEQYF,TGTGCCAGCAGGAGCGCTTCCTACGAGCAGTACTTC
TRBJ2-7,TRBD1,TRBV15,NA,CATSRELPGQGAYEQYF,TGTGCCACCAGCAGAGAACTACCGGGACAGGGGGCCTACGAGCAGTACTTC
TRBJ2-1,NA,TRBV5-6,NA,CASSLANEQFF,TGTGCCAGCAGTCTCGCCAATGAGCAGTTCTTC
TRBJ2-2,NA,TRBV5-1,NA,CASSRDTGELFF,TGCGCCAGCAGTCGGGATACCGGGGAGCTGTTTTTT
TRBJ2-5,NA,TRBV21-1,NA,CASSKGHRGNFLLAQYF,TGTGCCAGCAGCAAAGGCCACAGGGGGAACTTTCTCTTGGCCCAGTACTTC
TRBJ1-2,NA,TRBV13,NA,CASSTGPRGYYGYTF,TGTGCCAGCAGCACCGGGCCCAGGGGATACTATGGCTACACCTTC
TRBJ2-7,TRBD1,TRBV29-1,NA,CSAGGTGTYEQYF,TGCAGCGCCGGGGGGACAGGGACCTACGAGCAGTACTTC
TRBJ2-3,NA,TRBV10-1,NA,CASSLVAGSTDTQYF,TGCGCCAGCAGCCTGGTGGCGGGCAGCACAGATACGCAGTATTTT
TRBJ2-7,TRBD1,TRBV19,once,CASSMRRGYFDEQYF,TGTGCCAGTAGTATGCGCAGGGGGTACTTTGACGAGCAGTACTTC
TRBJ2-3,NA,TRBV28,NA,CASSSPLRDTQYF,TGTGCCAGCAGCTCCCCGTTGAGGGATACGCAGTATTTT
TRBJ1-1,TRBD1,TRBV29-1,NA,CSVTGTGMNTEAFF,TGCAGCGTTACCGGGACAGGGATGAACACTGAAGCTTTCTTT
TRBJ2-7,TRBD2,TRBV27,NA,CASSPLVGLAAYEQYF,TGTGCCAGCAGCCCATTAGTAGGACTAGCGGCTTACGAGCAGTACTTC
TRBJ1-2,NA,TRBV28,NA,CASTLWGDYGYTF,TGTGCCAGCACTCTGTGGGGGGATTATGGCTACACCTTC
TRBJ2-1,NA,TRBV6-5,NA,CASSYSSGRTPNEQFF,TGTGCCAGCAGTTACTCTAGCGGACGGACCCCCAATGAGCAGTTCTTC
TRBJ2-1,NA,TRBV4-1,NA,CASSRGGLTNEQFF,TGCGCCAGCAGCCGAGGGGGACTGACCAATGAGCAGTTCTTC
TRBJ2-7,NA,TRBV11-3,NA,CASSLGRFSSDEQYF,TGTGCCAGCAGCTTAGGACGATTTAGCAGTGACGAGCAGTACTTC
TRBJ2-7,NA,TRBV7-8,NA,CASSQRGRLGYEQYF,TGTGCCAGCAGCCAAAGGGGGAGGTTGGGCTACGAGCAGTACTTC
TRBJ2-5,NA,TRBV1,NA,CTSSAWETQYF,TGCACCAGCAGTGCCTGGGAGACCCAGTACTTC
TRBJ2-7,NA,TRBV6-5,NA,CASSYSFRIANYEQYF,TGTGCCAGCAGTTACTCTTTCAGGATAGCTAATTACGAGCAGTACTTC
TRBJ2-7,NA,TRBV12-2,once,CASRLDSRASGYYEQYF,TGTGCAAGTCGCTTAGATTCACGGGCTAGCGGATACTACGAGCAGTACTTC
TRBJ2-2,NA,TRBV7-3,NA,CASSFKNTGELFF,TGTGCCAGCAGCTTTAAGAACACCGGGGAGCTGTTTTTT
TRBJ2-3,NA,TRBV11-2,NA,CASSFGPVADTQYF,TGTGCCAGCAGCTTTGGTCCAGTCGCAGATACGCAGTATTTT
TRBJ1-1,NA,TRBV18,NA,CASSPVQGPNTEAFF,TGTGCCAGCTCACCAGTCCAGGGTCCGAACACTGAAGCTTTCTTT
TRBJ2-5,NA,TRBV5-5,NA,CASSLAVSRQETQYF,TGTGCCAGCAGCTTGGCCGTAAGCCGACAAGAGACCCAGTACTTC
TRBJ1-2,NA,TRBV4-1,NA,CASSQERIGQRGYGYTF,TGCGCCAGCAGCCAAGAAAGAATAGGCCAAAGAGGGTATGGCTACACCTTC
TRBJ2-3,NA,TRBV29-1,NA,CSVESTQGTDTQYF,TGCAGCGTTGAAAGTACTCAGGGCACAGATACGCAGTATTTT
TRBJ1-2,NA,TRBV28,NA,CASTPGPGVANYGYTF,TGTGCCAGCACCCCCGGCCCAGGGGTGGCTAACTATGGCTACACCTTC
TRBJ1-4,TRBD1,TRBV27,NA,CASSLTGQGREKLFF,TGTGCCAGCAGTTTAACTGGACAGGGTCGTGAAAAACTGTTTTTT
TRBJ2-4,NA,TRBV7-9,NA,CASSPRGQLAKNIQYF,TGTGCCAGCAGCCCTCGGGGGCAGCTAGCCAAAAACATTCAGTACTTC
TRBJ2-1,NA,TRBV2,once,CASRETGARRISYNEQFF,TGTGCCAGCAGGGAAACCGGGGCCAGGAGAATATCCTACAATGAGCAGTTCTTC